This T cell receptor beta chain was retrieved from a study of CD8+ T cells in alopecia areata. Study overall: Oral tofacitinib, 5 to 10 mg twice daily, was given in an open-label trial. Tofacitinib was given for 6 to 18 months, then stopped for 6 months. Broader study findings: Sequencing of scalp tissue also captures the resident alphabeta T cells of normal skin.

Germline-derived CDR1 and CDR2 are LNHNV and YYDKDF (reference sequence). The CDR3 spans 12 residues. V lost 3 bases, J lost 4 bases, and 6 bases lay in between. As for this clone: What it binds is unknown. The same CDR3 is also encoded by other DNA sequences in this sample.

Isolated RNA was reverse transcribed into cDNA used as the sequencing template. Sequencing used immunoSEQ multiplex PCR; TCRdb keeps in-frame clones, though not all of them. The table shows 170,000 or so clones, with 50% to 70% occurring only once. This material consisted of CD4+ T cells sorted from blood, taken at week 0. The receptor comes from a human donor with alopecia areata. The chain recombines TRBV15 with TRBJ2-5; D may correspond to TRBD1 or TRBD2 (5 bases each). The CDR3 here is CATSRGVETQYF. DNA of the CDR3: TGTGCCACCAGCAGGGGGGTAGAGACCCAGTACTTC.